Shown below are 4 T cell receptor beta chains from a single sample sequenced in a study of cytomegalovirus exposure and HLA in healthy donors. Vbeta (60) and Jbeta (13) primers were used in the PCR. Assay: immunoSEQ multiplex PCR; the TCRdb copy retains only in-frame clones and omits some. The table lists about 120,000 clones, about 76% of them singletons. The source material was PBMCs. These receptors came from a woman in her thirties or forties in good health and CMV-seronegative.

This chain uses TRBV13 with TRBJ1-4; 10 bases fit TRBD1. V lost 8 bases to trimming and J lost 6 bases; unmatched junction nucleotides: 9. This CDR3 region has 15 residues. In germline, CDR1 is PRHDT, CDR2 FYEKMQ (reference sequence). The CDR3 coding sequence is TGTGCCAGCCTGGGGGCCGGGACAGGGGATGAAAAACTGTTTTTT. Translated: CASLGAGTGDEKLFF.

The J gene is TRBJ2-2, the V gene TRBV5-4; TRBD1 might be the D (6 bases). The V gene lost 3 bases and the J gene lost 2 bases, with 17 bases spanning the gap. Per germline, CDR1 SGHNT and CDR2 YYREEE (reference sequence). The CDR3 has 17 amino acids. The CDR3 DNA follows: TGTGCCAGCAGCTCCACCCTAATAGGGGGTAACACCGGGGAGCTGTTTTTT. Translated, it gives CASSSTLIGGNTGELFF.

The genes are TRBV9 and TRBJ2-7, with 8 bases fitting TRBD2. Germline values: CDR1 SGDLS, CDR2 YYNGEE. Trimming removed 4 bases from V and 2 bases from J; junction bases left unmatched: 5. The CDR3 consists of 14 residues. The CDR3 nucleotides are TGTGCCAGCAGCAGCGGGGGCCTCGCCTACGAGCAGTACTTC. This sequence encodes CASSSGGLAYEQYF. Drawing the rest from reference TRBV9 and TRBJ2-7, the complete variable domain is DSGVTQTPKHLITATGQRVTLRCSPRSGDLSVYWYQQSLDQGLQFLIQYYNGEERAKGNILERFSAQQFPDLHSELNLSSLELGDSALYFCASSSGGLAYEQYFGPGTRLTVT.

This chain uses TRBV7-3 with TRBJ2-1; 9 nucleotides match TRBD2. This CDR3 has 16 residues. Germline lookup yields CDR1 SGHTA and CDR2 FQGTGA. The J segment lost 5 bases and the V segment lost 5 bases, leaving 10 bases of the junction unmatched. The CDR3: CASSRGAGGSDNEQFF. For the CDR3, the DNA is TGTGCCAGCAGCCGAGGAGCGGGAGGTTCAGACAATGAGCAGTTCTTC.